Listed here are 14 T cell receptor beta chains from one sample, sequenced in a study of human CD8 memory T cell subsets. Libraries of TCR beta chains were produced by 5' RACE (UMI-labeled). For each CDR3 protein, TCRdb gives one entry from its re-call of the 5' RACE reads, without DNA. This sample's clone table lists fewer than 20,000 distinct CDR3 sequences. Sequenced sample: CD8+ T cells from PBMCs. All receptors come from a human donor in good health.

The chain has TRBV28 and TRBJ2-1; TCRdb's D call, TRBD1, is unchecked because there is no DNA. The CDR3 has 14 amino acids. CDR1 is MDHEN and CDR2 is SYDVKM in the germline V gene. CDR3 in amino acids: CAEGSAFSYNEQFF.

This rearrangement joins TRBV29-1 to TRBJ1-1. Per germline, CDR1 SQVTM and CDR2 ANQGSEA. CDR3 length: 13 residues. CDR3 region: CSVFGIMNTEAFF.

The chain joins TRBV7-2 to TRBJ2-2. The length of the CDR3 is 14 residues. In germline, CDR1 is SGHTA, CDR2 FQGNSA. The CDR3 reads CASSLVRTTGELFF. Together with reference TRBV7-2 and TRBJ2-2, the CDR3 gives the full variable domain: GAGVSQSPSNKVTEKGKDVELRCDPISGHTALYWYRQSLGQGLEFLIYFQGNSAPDKSGLPSDRFSAERTGGSVSTLTIQRTQQEDSAVYLCASSLVRTTGELFFGEGSRLTVL.

The gene calls are TRBV7-8 and TRBJ2-7. Looked up from germline, CDR1 is SGHVS and CDR2 is FQNEAQ. The CDR3 runs 14 residues. CDR3 residues: CASSSSATGYEQYF.

This clonotype registers medium-sized (0.01 to 0.1%) by frequency. J is TRBJ2-5 and V is TRBV19. This CDR3 is 14 amino acids long. Germline CDR1 and CDR2: LNHDA and SQIVND (reference sequence). CDR3 sequence reads: CASSMLGSQETQYF.

This chain joins TRBV20-1 and TRBJ1-1. The germline V gene encodes CDR1 DFQATT and CDR2 SNEGSKA (reference sequence). CDR3 length: 15 residues. The CDR3 loop reads CSARDYGTPETEAFF.

V gene TRBV4-3 combines with J gene TRBJ1-1. The V gene's germline CDR1 is LGHNA and CDR2 YSLEER. CDR3 length equals 14 residues. CDR3 loop: CASSQDLGITEAFF.

This chain uses TRBV7-9 with TRBJ2-7; TCRdb designates TRBD2, a call that cannot be tested without DNA. Germline CDR1 is SEHNR and CDR2 is FQNEAQ (reference sequence). The CDR3 contains 15 residues. The CDR3 here is CASSPLAGGAYEQYF.

The chain uses TRBV6-2 or TRBV6-3 and TRBJ1-1. Looked up from germline, CDR1 is MNHEY and CDR2 is SVGEGT. This CDR3 has 12 residues. This CDR3 reads CASSYFNGEAFF.

The V gene is TRBV20-1, the J gene TRBJ2-2; TCRdb lists TRBD2, though no DNA is available to test this call. The CDR3 spans 20 residues. Germline assignment: CDR1 DFQATT and CDR2 SNEGSKA (reference sequence). The CDR3: CSARDRERERRGGNTGELFF.

This clonotype ranks as medium-sized in terms of frequency. This chain joins TRBV10-3 and TRBJ1-5. Germline lookup yields CDR1 ENHRY and CDR2 SYGVKD. The CDR3 runs 17 residues. CDR3 region: CATSGSGPGGINQPQHF.

This sequence joins TRBV20-1 and TRBJ1-1. Germline CDR1 DFQATT, CDR2 SNEGSKA (reference sequence). The CDR3 length is 15 residues. The CDR3 sequence is CSARDVQGPDTEAFF.

This rearrangement joins TRBV21-1 to TRBJ2-1; TCRdb's D call of TRBD2 is untestable without DNA. TRBV21-1 is a pseudogene locus. This CDR3 spans 19 amino acids. The CDR3 loop is CASSPRAPSGRGSYNEQFF.

The genes are TRBV2 and TRBJ2-7; TCRdb lists TRBD1, though no DNA is available to test this call. The CDR3 has 15 residues. Per germline, CDR1 SNHLY and CDR2 FYNNEI. The CDR3: CASSEAWTGAGEQYF.